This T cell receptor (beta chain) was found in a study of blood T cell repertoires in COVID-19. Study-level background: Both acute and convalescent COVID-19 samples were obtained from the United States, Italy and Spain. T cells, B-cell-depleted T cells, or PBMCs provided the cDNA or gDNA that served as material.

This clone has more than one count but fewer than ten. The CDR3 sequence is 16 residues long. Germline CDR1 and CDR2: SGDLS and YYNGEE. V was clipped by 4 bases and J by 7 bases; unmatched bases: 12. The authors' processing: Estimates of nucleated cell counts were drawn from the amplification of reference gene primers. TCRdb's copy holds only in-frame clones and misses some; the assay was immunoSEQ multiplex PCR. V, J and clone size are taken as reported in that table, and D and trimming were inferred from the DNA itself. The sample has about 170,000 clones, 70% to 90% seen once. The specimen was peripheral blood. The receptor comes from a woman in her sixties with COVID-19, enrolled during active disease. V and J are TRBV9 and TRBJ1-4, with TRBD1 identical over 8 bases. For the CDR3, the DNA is TGTGCCAGCAGCACACAACCAGGGGGCTCCGGTGAAAAACTGTTTTTT. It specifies CASSTQPGGSGEKLFF.